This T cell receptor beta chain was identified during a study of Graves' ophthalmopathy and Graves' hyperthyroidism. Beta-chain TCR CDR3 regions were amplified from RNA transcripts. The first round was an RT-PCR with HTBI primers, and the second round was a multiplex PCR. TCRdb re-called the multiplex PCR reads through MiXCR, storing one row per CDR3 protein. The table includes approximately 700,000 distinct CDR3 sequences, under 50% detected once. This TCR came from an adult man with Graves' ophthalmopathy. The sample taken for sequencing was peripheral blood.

CDR3 protein: CASSQGPANYGYTF. The CDR3 DNA follows: TGTGCCAGCAGCCAAGGGCCAGCTAACTATGGCTACACCTTC. V is TRBV7-9 and J is TRBJ1-2; no clear D gene. Germline V gives CDR1 SEHNR, CDR2 FQNEAQ (reference sequence). This CDR3 has 14 residues. V shed 5 bases and J shed 0 bases, with 10 bases lying between them.